Listed below are T cell receptor beta chains from one sample, sequenced in a study of technical replicates of blood from several donors. The table came from immunoSEQ multiplex PCR; TCRdb's copy has only in-frame clones and leaves some out. The sample has approximately 60,000 clones, around 85% seen once. Material: PBMCs. All receptors come from a human donor in good health. Some clones in this sample may be carry-over from other donors' samples. Both conserved end residues are trimmed from each CDR3. The order of the fields is J gene, clone size, D gene, V gene, CDR3 protein. D genes are given only for firm matches. Size is omitted from some rows. Given values are once, few, many or a class for expanded clones.

j_call: TRBJ2-5
clone_size: NA
d_call: NA
v_call: TRBV5-1
cdr3_aa: ASSPGLSETQY

j_call: TRBJ2-1
clone_size: NA
d_call: NA
v_call: TRBV20-1
cdr3_aa: SASLGDEQF

j_call: TRBJ2-5
clone_size: NA
d_call: NA
v_call: TRBV6-5
cdr3_aa: ASRPVGGREETQY

j_call: TRBJ2-1
clone_size: few
d_call: TRBD2
v_call: TRBV2
cdr3_aa: ASSPEGLALNEQF

j_call: TRBJ2-7
clone_size: once
d_call: NA
v_call: TRBV7-2
cdr3_aa: ASSPRRDEQY

j_call: TRBJ2-7
clone_size: NA
d_call: TRBD1
v_call: TRBV5-8
cdr3_aa: ASSLGQVLSAEQY

j_call: TRBJ2-7
clone_size: many
d_call: NA
v_call: TRBV7-2
cdr3_aa: ASSKDFTYEQY

j_call: TRBJ1-1
clone_size: NA
d_call: TRBD1
v_call: TRBV2
cdr3_aa: ASTRRQGATTEAF

j_call: TRBJ2-1
clone_size: NA
d_call: TRBD1
v_call: TRBV7-9
cdr3_aa: ASSLDRGLYNEQF

j_call: TRBJ2-7
clone_size: NA
d_call: TRBD1
v_call: TRBV7-3
cdr3_aa: ASSLTVGQGIREQY

j_call: TRBJ2-2
clone_size: NA
d_call: NA
v_call: TRBV9
cdr3_aa: ASSVALGAGELF

j_call: TRBJ1-2
clone_size: NA
d_call: TRBD1
v_call: TRBV10-2
cdr3_aa: ASFPSNQGAEGYT

j_call: TRBJ2-2
clone_size: NA
d_call: NA
v_call: TRBV7-3
cdr3_aa: ASSLRGMGELF

j_call: TRBJ2-7
clone_size: NA
d_call: TRBD2
v_call: TRBV7-3
cdr3_aa: ASSLMGGPDEQY

j_call: TRBJ1-2
clone_size: NA
d_call: TRBD1
v_call: TRBV9
cdr3_aa: ASSGRTGGDGYT

j_call: TRBJ1-5
clone_size: few
d_call: NA
v_call: TRBV4-1
cdr3_aa: ASSYTGSNQPQH

j_call: TRBJ1-2
clone_size: NA
d_call: NA
v_call: TRBV29-1
cdr3_aa: SVNREDYGYT

j_call: TRBJ1-4
clone_size: few
d_call: NA
v_call: TRBV27
cdr3_aa: ASSYQGSGEKLF

j_call: TRBJ2-1
clone_size: NA
d_call: TRBD1
v_call: TRBV13
cdr3_aa: ASSLAAGTGNNEQF

j_call: TRBJ1-5
clone_size: NA
d_call: NA
v_call: TRBV19
cdr3_aa: ASSIPYQPQH

j_call: TRBJ2-7
clone_size: NA
d_call: NA
v_call: TRBV25-1
cdr3_aa: ASSKIRGTGDEQY

j_call: TRBJ2-5
clone_size: NA
d_call: TRBD2
v_call: TRBV5-1
cdr3_aa: ASSYSGGQETQY

j_call: TRBJ1-4
clone_size: NA
d_call: NA
v_call: TRBV5-1
cdr3_aa: ASSLAGLGTNEKLF

j_call: TRBJ2-7
clone_size: NA
d_call: NA
v_call: TRBV10-3
cdr3_aa: ATRGIRGYEQY

j_call: TRBJ1-5
clone_size: NA
d_call: NA
v_call: TRBV4-2
cdr3_aa: ASSQERGNNQPQH

j_call: TRBJ2-7
clone_size: NA
d_call: NA
v_call: TRBV5-6
cdr3_aa: ASRQEDRSYEQY

j_call: TRBJ2-7
clone_size: NA
d_call: NA
v_call: TRBV7-7
cdr3_aa: ASSFYNGLGLAYNSYEQY

j_call: TRBJ2-3
clone_size: NA
d_call: NA
v_call: TRBV25-1
cdr3_aa: ASSELERTSTDTQY

j_call: TRBJ1-1
clone_size: NA
d_call: NA
v_call: TRBV5-1
cdr3_aa: ASSLAGGGTEAF

j_call: TRBJ2-7
clone_size: NA
d_call: TRBD2
v_call: TRBV12-5
cdr3_aa: ASVKGLAGGSIYEQY

j_call: TRBJ1-6
clone_size: NA
d_call: TRBD1
v_call: TRBV2
cdr3_aa: ASSGRGTVSMGSYNSPLH

j_call: TRBJ1-1
clone_size: NA
d_call: NA
v_call: TRBV11-2
cdr3_aa: ASSLWIRGKTEAF